This TCR beta chain is drawn from a study of blood T cell repertoires in COVID-19. The method was immunoSEQ multiplex PCR; TCRdb's version includes in-frame clones alone and lacks a portion of them. The repertoire holds 200,000 or so clones, roughly 80% seen once, with 1.3% in the top ten. The CDR3 is made up of 15 amino acids. Germline V gene data show CDR1 as KGHSH and CDR2 as LQKENI. The V gene lost 1 base and the J gene lost 5 bases, with 15 bases spanning the gap. The specimen sequenced was PBMCs or T cells enriched from blood (not recorded which). The J gene is TRBJ2-7, the V gene TRBV18, with D possibly TRBD1 on 5 matching bases. This TCR came from a woman between 40 and 50 years old with acute COVID-19. The CDR3 loop is CASSPHQGPGHEQYF. The CDR3 DNA reads as TGTGCCAGCTCACCACACCAGGGCCCAGGGCACGAGCAGTACTTC.